The sequence of this T cell receptor beta chain was determined in a study of blood T cell repertoires in COVID-19. Between the trimmed V and J ends, which lost 2 bases and 7 bases, there was a span of 9 bases. This CDR3 has 13 residues. Looked up from germline, CDR1 is MNHEY and CDR2 is SVGEGT. In the original workflow: Reference gene primer amplification gave estimated nucleated cell counts. Repertoires were generated with immunoSEQ multiplex PCR, while TCRdb's copy carries only in-frame clones and drops some. V and J calls plus clone size are reproduced from that table; the DNA served to infer D and trimming. Here the sample spans about 150,000 clones, 70% to 85% being singletons. Those enrolled in Seattle joined during active infection and were followed longitudinally afterward.

Input material: peripheral blood. V usage is TRBV6-2 or TRBV6-3 and J usage is TRBJ1-5; D remains unclear. The origin of this receptor is an elderly man with COVID-19, enrolled during active disease. CDR3 protein: CASSYREGQPQHF. The DNA of the CDR3 is TGTGCCAGCAGTTACCGGGAAGGGCAGCCCCAGCATTTT.